This T cell receptor (beta chain) was recorded in a study of T cell responses to AZD1222 COVID-19 vaccine. With respect to this clone: Its antigen is unidentified. One end of the junction does not line up with germline, which may come from a read error.

Notes on the study in general: The sample set comprised mostly white British donors with more females, and clonal diversity was possibly underestimated. When two AZD1222 doses had been given, Spike-specific TCR breadth and depth rose.

Germline CDR1 is MNHNS and CDR2 is SASEGT. CDR3 length equals 16 residues. The repertoire was sequenced with immunoSEQ multiplex PCR; TCRdb's copy has only in-frame clones and lacks some. The table lists around 180,000 clones, around 89% of them singletons, with roughly 27% in the top ten. The receptor was isolated from an adult who received the AZD1222 COVID-19 vaccine. The sample consisted of peripheral blood, taken 28 days after the second AZD1222 dose. This rearrangement joins TRBV6-1 to TRBJ1-3; no firm D call. The CDR3 is CASSEGLAGFGDTIYF. The CDR3 bases are TGTGCCAGCAGTGAAGGACTCGCGGGGTTTGGAGACACCATATATTTT.